Each of the 14 T cell receptor beta chains below was sequenced from the same sample in a study of OX40 agonist ivuxolimab in advanced cancers. TCRdb's copy holds only in-frame clones and misses some; the assay was immunoSEQ multiplex PCR. This table has roughly 69,000 clones, under 95% appearing once. The source was CD4+ or CD8+ T cells sorted from blood, collected in a trial of the OX40 agonist ivuxolimab. The origin of the receptors is an adult with an advanced solid tumor such as melanoma, head and neck, liver or kidney cancer.

The DNA for the CDR3 is TGTGCCAGCAGCTTAATTCCGGAGAACACTGAAGCTTTCTTT. Translating gives CASSLIPENTEAFF. The chain links TRBV7-9 to TRBJ1-1, with D hard to call. The CDR3 loop spans 14 amino acids. Germline CDR1 reads SEHNR; CDR2 reads FQNEAQ (reference sequence). The germline V and J ends were trimmed by 2 bases and 1 base, with 8 bases remaining between them.

This clone was found a few times. The chain joins TRBV27 to TRBJ2-6; D unresolved. Per the germline V gene, CDR1 is MNHEY and CDR2 is SMNVEV (reference sequence). Deletions cut 8 bases from V and 3 bases from J, with 8 bases between. The length of the CDR3 is 13 residues. CDR3 amino acids: CASRPGGANVLTF. The CDR3 DNA is TGTGCCAGCCGTCCTGGTGGGGCCAACGTCCTGACTTTC.

The rearrangement joins TRBV6-4 to TRBJ2-7; D is unclear. V shed 10 bases and J shed 3 bases, with 10 bases lying between them. There are 11 residues in the CDR3. The V gene's germline CDR1 is MRHNA and CDR2 SNTAGT. The CDR3 bases are TGTGCCAACCTCGCCGGCTACGAGCAGTACTTC. Translating it yields CANLAGYEQYF.

This sequence joins TRBV2 and TRBJ2-3, with unresolved D. The CDR3 covers 14 residues. The germline V gene has CDR1 SNHLY and CDR2 FYNNEI. The germline V and J ends were trimmed by 6 bases and 0 bases, with 10 bases remaining between them. The CDR3 DNA is TGTGCCAGCAGCCTACAGAGAAGCACAGATACGCAGTATTTT. Translation: CASSLQRSTDTQYF.

The V and J genes are TRBV7-3 and TRBJ2-7, with D possibly being TRBD2 (7 bases). Trimming stripped 5 bases from V and 5 bases from J, with 19 bases between. Germline V lookup: CDR1 SGHTA, CDR2 FQGTGA. This CDR3 region has 15 residues. CDR3 nucleotides: TGTGCCAGCAGCCTAGAAGGGGGGGAGTTCCACGAGCAGTACTTC. Its protein product is CASSLEGGEFHEQYF. Full variable domain (remainder filled in from reference TRBV7-3 and TRBJ2-7): GAGVSQTPSNKVTEKGKYVELRCDPISGHTALYWYRQSLGQGPEFLIYFQGTGAADDSGLPNDRFFAVRPEGSVSTLKIQRTERGDSAVYLCASSLEGGEFHEQYFGPGTRLTVT.

The chain joins TRBV19 to TRBJ1-5; 10 positions match TRBD1. V gave up 6 bases and J gave up 6 bases; unmatched junction bases: 8. The germline V gene encodes CDR1 LNHDA and CDR2 SQIVND (reference sequence). The CDR3 extends over 15 amino acids. The CDR3 DNA is TGTGCCAGTAGCCCGGGACAGGGGCTTAGTCAGCCCCAGCATTTT. Translated, it gives CASSPGQGLSQPQHF.

V gene TRBV5-4 combines with J gene TRBJ2-7; 8 bases are shared with TRBD2. V gave up 0 bases and J gave up 1 base; unmatched junction bases: 6. This CDR3 is 16 amino acids long. Germline CDR1 SGHNT, CDR2 YYREEE (reference sequence). CDR3 loop: CASSLGGVAGSYEQYF. CDR3 sequence (DNA): TGTGCCAGCAGCTTGGGCGGAGTAGCGGGGTCCTACGAGCAGTACTTC.

The V and J genes are TRBV9 and TRBJ1-3; 11 nucleotides line up with TRBD1. Germline CDR1 and CDR2: SGDLS and YYNGEE. The CDR3 runs 13 residues. V was clipped by 4 bases and J by 8 bases; unmatched bases: 2. The CDR3 nucleotides read TGTGCCAGCAGCTTGGGACAGGGGGACACCATATATTTT. This encodes CASSLGQGDTIYF.

This chain joins TRBV7-8 and TRBJ1-1; D may be TRBD1 (6 bases). Trimming removed 7 bases from V and 0 bases from J, with 18 bases in between. The germline CDR1 and CDR2 sequences are SGHVS and FQNEAQ. The CDR3 contains 16 residues. The CDR3 loop is CASTLSDRPLNTEAFF. Here the CDR3 DNA reads TGTGCCAGCACCCTAAGCGACAGGCCCCTGAACACTGAAGCTTTCTTT.

About this clone: The sample carries other DNA sequences with the same CDR3. J is TRBJ2-5 and V is TRBV18; the D gene is possibly TRBD1 (5 bases). V was cut by 0 bases and J by 2 bases, with 7 bases left in between. The CDR3 loop spans 14 amino acids. Germline V gene sequence: CDR1 KGHSH, CDR2 LQKENI. The CDR3 region is CASSPPSGQETQYF. The CDR3 DNA reads TGTGCCAGCTCACCACCGTCAGGGCAAGAGACCCAGTACTTC.

V is TRBV5-1 and J is TRBJ2-6; D call uncertain. Germline loops: CDR1 SGHRS, CDR2 YFSETQ. CDR3 length: 16 amino acids. V dropped 4 bases and J dropped 4 bases, with 15 bases sitting between them. The CDR3 bases are TGCGCCAGCAGCCCGCAGGCTCTAGAGGGGGCCAACGTCCTGACTTTC. The encoded protein is CASSPQALEGANVLTF.

V is TRBV9 and J is TRBJ1-2, with 11 bases that match TRBD1. Germline loops: CDR1 SGDLS, CDR2 YYNGEE. V lost 6 bases and J lost 1; bases outside the gene matches: 11. The CDR3 sequence is 17 residues long. CDR3 sequence: CASNPTGTGGFNYGYTF. DNA of the CDR3: TGTGCCAGCAACCCTACTGGGACAGGGGGATTTAACTATGGCTACACCTTC.

V usage is TRBV10-3 and J usage is TRBJ2-2, with 10 nucleotides matching TRBD1. Germline CDR1 reads ENHRY; CDR2 reads SYGVKD. With 4 bases clipped from V and 6 bases from J, the junction kept 5 bases outside the gene matches. The CDR3 is 15 residues long. The CDR3, as DNA: TGTGCCATCAGTGCCCCGACAGGGGGCGCCGGGGAGCTGTTTTTT. Its protein is CAISAPTGGAGELFF.

The gene calls are TRBV6-1 and TRBJ2-4; no definite D call. V was clipped by 2 bases and J by 8 bases, with 10 bases between them. Germline loops: CDR1 MNHNS, CDR2 SASEGT. The CDR3 spans 13 residues. The CDR3 sequence is CASSENGPDIQYF. In DNA form, the CDR3 reads TGTGCCAGCAGTGAAAATGGGCCCGACATTCAGTACTTC.